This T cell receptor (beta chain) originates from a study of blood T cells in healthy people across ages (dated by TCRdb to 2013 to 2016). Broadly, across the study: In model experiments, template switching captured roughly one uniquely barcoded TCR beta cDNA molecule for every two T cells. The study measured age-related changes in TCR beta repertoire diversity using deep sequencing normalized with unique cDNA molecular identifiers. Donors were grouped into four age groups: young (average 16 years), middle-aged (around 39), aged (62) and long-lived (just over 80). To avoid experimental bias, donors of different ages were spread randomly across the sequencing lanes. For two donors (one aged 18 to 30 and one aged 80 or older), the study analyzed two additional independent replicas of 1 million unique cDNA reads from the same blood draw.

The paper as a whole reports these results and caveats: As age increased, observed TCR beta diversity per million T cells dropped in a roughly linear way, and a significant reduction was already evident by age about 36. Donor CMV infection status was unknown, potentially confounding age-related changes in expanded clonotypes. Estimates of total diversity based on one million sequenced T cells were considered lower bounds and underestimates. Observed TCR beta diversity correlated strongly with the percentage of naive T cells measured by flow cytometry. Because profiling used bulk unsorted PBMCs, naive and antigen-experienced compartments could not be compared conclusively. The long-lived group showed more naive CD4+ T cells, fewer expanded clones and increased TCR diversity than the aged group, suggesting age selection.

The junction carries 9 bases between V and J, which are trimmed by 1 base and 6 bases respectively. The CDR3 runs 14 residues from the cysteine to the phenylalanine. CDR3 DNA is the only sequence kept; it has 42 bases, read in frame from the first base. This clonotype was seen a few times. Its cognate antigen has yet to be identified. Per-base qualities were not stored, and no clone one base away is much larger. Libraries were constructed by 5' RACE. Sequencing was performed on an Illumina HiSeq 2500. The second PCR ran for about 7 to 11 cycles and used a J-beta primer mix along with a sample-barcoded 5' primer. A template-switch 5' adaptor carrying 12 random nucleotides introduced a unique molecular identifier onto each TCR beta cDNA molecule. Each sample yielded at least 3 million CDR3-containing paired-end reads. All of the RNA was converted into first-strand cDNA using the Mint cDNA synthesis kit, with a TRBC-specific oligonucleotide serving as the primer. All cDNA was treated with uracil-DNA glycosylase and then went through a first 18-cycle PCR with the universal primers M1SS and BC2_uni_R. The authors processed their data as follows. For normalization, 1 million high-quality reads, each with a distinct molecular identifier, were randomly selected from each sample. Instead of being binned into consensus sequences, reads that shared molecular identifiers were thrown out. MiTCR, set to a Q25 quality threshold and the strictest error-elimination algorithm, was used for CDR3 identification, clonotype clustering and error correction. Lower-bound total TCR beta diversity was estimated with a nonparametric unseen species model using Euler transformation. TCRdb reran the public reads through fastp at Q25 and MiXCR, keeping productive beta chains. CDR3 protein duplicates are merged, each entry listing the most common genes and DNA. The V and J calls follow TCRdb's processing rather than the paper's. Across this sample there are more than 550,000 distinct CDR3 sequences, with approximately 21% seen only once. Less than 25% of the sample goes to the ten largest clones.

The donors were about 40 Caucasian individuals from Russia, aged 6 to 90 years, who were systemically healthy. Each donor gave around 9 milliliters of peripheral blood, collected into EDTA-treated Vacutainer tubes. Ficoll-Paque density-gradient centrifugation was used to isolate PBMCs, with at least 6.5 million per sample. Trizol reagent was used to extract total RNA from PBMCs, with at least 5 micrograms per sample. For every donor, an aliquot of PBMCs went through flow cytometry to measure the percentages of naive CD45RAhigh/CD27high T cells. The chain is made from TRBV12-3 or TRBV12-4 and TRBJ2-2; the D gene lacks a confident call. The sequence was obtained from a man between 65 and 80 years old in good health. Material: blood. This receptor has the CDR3 CASSLDLWSGELFF. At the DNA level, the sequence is TGTGCCAGCAGTTTAGACCTTTGGTCCGGGGAGCTGTTTTTT.